This TCR beta chain was recorded in a study of PD-1 blockade in classical Hodgkin lymphoma (dated by TCRdb to the early 2020s). For context, the study as a whole: Nivolumab dosing was 3 mg/kg intravenously every 2 weeks, continuing until either disease progression or unacceptable toxicity. To define a peripheral blood immune signature of response to PD-1 blockade in classical Hodgkin lymphoma, the study combined TCR beta sequencing with CyTOF. Study-wide conclusions, independent of this receptor: Baseline diversity similar to that of newly diagnosed patients was observed in trial patients achieving complete response, whereas significantly lower diversity was observed in partial responders and progressors. Lower diversity was seen in patients whose nivolumab began less than 1 year after ASCT, and these patients were left out of later analyses so that immune reconstitution would not confound the results. Baseline TCR diversity was reported to be lower in newly diagnosed patients than in healthy donors, and even lower in relapsed/refractory patients. The study was restricted to a single clinical trial cohort, and the causes of repertoire differences, possibly disease activity or prior therapy, were left undefined. By C4D1, a significant rise was seen in CD4+ TCR diversity but not in CD8+ TCR diversity (p=0.0027 vs p=0.16), and the rise was most apparent among complete responders (p=0.02).

In regard to this clone: There is no known antigen for this receptor. Qualities for individual bases were not recorded, and no much larger clone is one base off.

Genomic DNA was isolated using the Qiagen DNeasy kit from unsorted PBMCs as well as from negatively selected CD4+ and CD8+ fractions. TCR beta CDR3 regions were subjected to amplification by immunoSEQ multiplex PCR with primers that anneal to V and J segments. A synthetic immune receptor repertoire was used to minimize amplification bias, and remaining bias was computationally removed after sequencing. The authors' pipeline ran thus. Repertoire diversity was quantified as the Shannon entropy index using custom Python scripts. Unsorted, CD4+ and CD8+ repertoires were analyzed separately, except in combined analyses where CD4+ and CD8+ sequences were merged in silico. Clonal expansion was defined as a frequency increase of at least 2-fold after treatment compared with C1D1, and clones undetected at baseline were assigned a pseudocount of 0.5. Singleton clones were defined as clones with 0 or 1 copy at C1D1, and non-singleton clones were defined as clones with 2 or more copies. Clones expanded in unsorted samples were assigned a CD4+, CD8+ or unknown annotation through matching of protein sequences in sorted samples from the same patient. Wilcoxon tests were applied to paired samples to test diversity changes from C1D1 to C4D1. TCRdb holds this immuneACCESS table with in-frame rearrangements only. Some clones are missing; in checked studies, unresolved V genes explain under half, and the rest has no known cause. That table supplies the V and J calls and clone size; D and trimming were determined from the DNA. In this sample the table shows about 84,000 clones, approximately 91% of which occur a single time. 22% of the sample belongs to the ten largest clones.

In light of the paper, this sample's time point label describes: cycle 1 day 1 (C1D1), immediately before nivolumab initiation. Every trial patient had relapsed following autologous stem cell transplantation, and prior brentuximab vedotin exposure was what differed among cohorts A, B and C. The trial cohort included more than 55 patients with relapsed/refractory classical Hodgkin lymphoma, and each patient had a best overall response of complete response, partial response or progressive disease. Trial patients were treated with single-agent nivolumab in the multi-cohort phase II CheckMate 205 trial. An independent review committee assessed best overall response by applying the 2007 International Working Group response criteria. Trial PBMCs were collected immediately before nivolumab initiation (C1D1) and during therapy at cycle 2 day 1 and cycle 4 day 1. Peripheral blood was collected in 8 mL Vacutainer Cell Preparation Tubes, from which PBMCs were isolated by centrifugation and then cryopreserved.

The material sequenced was peripheral blood mononuclear cells (PBMCs), taken at baseline. The clonotype comes from a human donor with classical Hodgkin lymphoma.

Here is the DNA: TGTGCCAGCAGTGAGGCAGGGGGCGGCTATGGCTACACCTTC. Its amino acids are CASSEAGGGYGYTF. The rearrangement joined TRBV6-4 to TRBJ1-2; TRBD1 lines up with 8 middle nucleotides. CDR1 and CDR2, per the germline V gene, are MRHNA and SNTAGT. V has 3 bases trimmed and J has 4 bases trimmed; junction bases matching no gene number 4. Including the terminal cysteine and phenylalanine, the CDR3 comprises 14 residues. CDR3 DNA is the only sequence kept; it has 42 bases, read in frame from the first base.